The present T cell receptor (beta chain) was sequenced within a study of patients and donors after allogeneic stem cell transplantation. TCRdb used MiXCR to reprocess the RT-PCR reads, holding one entry per CDR3 protein. The repertoire holds 800,000 to 1,000,000 distinct CDR3 sequences, with around 17% as singletons. This receptor was identified in a human donor who was either an allogeneic HSCT recipient or a stem cell or donor lymphocyte infusion donor (not recorded which). It is not recorded whose cells these are; they may come from a transplant donor. Sequences were obtained from blood, either unsorted or a sorted T cell fraction (not recorded which).

The CDR3 sequence: CASSQDHPWTGDGYTF. For the CDR3, the DNA is TGCGCCAGCAGCCAAGATCACCCCTGGACAGGGGATGGCTACACCTTC. The chain joins TRBV4-3 to TRBJ1-2; 9 bases map to TRBD1. CDR1 and CDR2 from the germline V gene are LGHNA and YSLEER. V was clipped by 0 bases and J by 6 bases; unmatched bases: 8. CDR3 length equals 16 residues.